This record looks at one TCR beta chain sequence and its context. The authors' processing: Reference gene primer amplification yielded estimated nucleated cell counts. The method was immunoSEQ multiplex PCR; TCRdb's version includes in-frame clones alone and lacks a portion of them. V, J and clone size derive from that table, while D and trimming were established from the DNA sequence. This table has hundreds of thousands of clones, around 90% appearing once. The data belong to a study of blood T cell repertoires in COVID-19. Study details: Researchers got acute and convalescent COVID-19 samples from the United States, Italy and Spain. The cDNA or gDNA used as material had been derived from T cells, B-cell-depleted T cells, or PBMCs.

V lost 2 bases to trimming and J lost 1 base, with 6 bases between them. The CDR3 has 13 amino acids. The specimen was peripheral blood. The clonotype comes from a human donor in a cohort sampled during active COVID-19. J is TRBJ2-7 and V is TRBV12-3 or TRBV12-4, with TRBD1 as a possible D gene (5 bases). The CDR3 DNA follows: TGTGCCAGCAGTTTACAGGGTTCCTACGAGCAGTACTTC. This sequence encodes CASSLQGSYEQYF.